This T cell receptor beta chain came from a study of blood T cell repertoires in COVID-19. Study summary: Sites in the United States, Italy and Spain provided acute and convalescent COVID-19 samples.

Points on this clone: A read error is likely, as this CDR3 ends without the conserved phenylalanine or tryptophan. It is unclear where the CDR3 begins or ends on the DNA, so no DNA is shown, and the CDR3 is as TCRdb lists it.

The CDR3 is made up of 10 amino acids, end residues included. The age range of participants was about 18 to 100 years, with residence in about two dozen US areas. Recovery meant two consecutive negative NP/OP PCR tests, professional clearance, or resolved symptoms. Authors' processing steps: The authors estimated nucleated cell counts from reference gene primer amplification. Method: immunoSEQ multiplex PCR; TCRdb's copy keeps in-frame clones and lacks some. That table is the source of V, J and clone size, and D and trimming were worked out from the DNA. This table holds approximately 290,000 clones, approximately 85% found once.

The TCR comes from a woman aged 25 to 39 who had recovered from COVID-19. Material: PBMCs or T cells enriched from blood (not recorded which). This sequence joins TRBV12-3 or TRBV12-4 and TRBJ1-2; the table assigns TRBD1, which was not confirmed against the DNA. This chain's CDR3 is CASSFGGHFL.